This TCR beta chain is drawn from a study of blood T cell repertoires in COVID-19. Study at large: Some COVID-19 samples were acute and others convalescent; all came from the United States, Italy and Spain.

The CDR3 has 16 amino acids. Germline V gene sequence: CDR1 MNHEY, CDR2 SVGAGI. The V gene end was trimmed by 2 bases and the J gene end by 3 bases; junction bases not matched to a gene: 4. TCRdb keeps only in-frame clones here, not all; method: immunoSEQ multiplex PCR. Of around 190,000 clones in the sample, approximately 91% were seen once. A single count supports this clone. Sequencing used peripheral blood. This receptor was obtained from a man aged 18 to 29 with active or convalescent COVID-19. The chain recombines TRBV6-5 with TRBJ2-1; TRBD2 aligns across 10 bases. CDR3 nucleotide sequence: TGTGCCAGCAGTTACCCTAGCGGGAGAGGCTACAATGAGCAGTTCTTC. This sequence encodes CASSYPSGRGYNEQFF.